The rows below give T cell receptor beta chains drawn from one sample of a study of cytomegalovirus exposure and HLA in healthy donors. Clones were read by immunoSEQ multiplex PCR, and TCRdb kept only the in-frame ones, dropping some. The sample lists tens of thousands of clones, about three quarters occurring once. Sequencing was done on a sample of PBMCs. All receptors come from a male donor in good health and CMV-seropositive. Each CDR3 is given with its conserved first and last residue. The D gene is left open where the match is weak. Where a row states a size, it is once, few, many or the class of an expanded clone; other rows omit it.

clone_size	v_call	d_call	j_call	cdr3_nt	cdr3_aa
NA	TRBV5-1	TRBD2	TRBJ2-5	TGCGCCAGCAGCTCCCCACCGGGAGCGGGAGAGTATCAAGAGACCCAGTACTTC	CASSSPPGAGEYQETQYF
NA	TRBV7-2	NA	TRBJ1-1	TGTGCCAGCAGCCCAGGTGGGTGGGTGAACACTGAAGCTTTCTTT	CASSPGGWVNTEAFF
few	TRBV2	TRBD1	TRBJ2-5	TGTGCCAGCAGGAAGGGACAGGGAGTGCGAGAGACCCAGTACTTC	CASRKGQGVRETQYF
NA	TRBV5-6	NA	TRBJ2-7	TGTGCCAGCAGCATTAGCTCCTACGAGCAGTACTTC	CASSISSYEQYF
NA	TRBV30	NA	TRBJ2-6	TGTGCCTGGAGTCCAGGTTCTGGGGCCAACGTCCTGACTTTC	CAWSPGSGANVLTF
NA	TRBV2	TRBD1	TRBJ1-2	TGTGCCAGCAGTTCCCGACAGGGCAACTATGGCTACACCTTC	CASSSRQGNYGYTF
few	TRBV30	TRBD2	TRBJ2-7	TGTGCCTTCCTAGCGGGAGGCTACGAGCAGTACTTC	CAFLAGGYEQYF
NA	TRBV19	NA	TRBJ1-1	TGTGCCAGTAGTATACTCACGGACACTGAAGCTTTCTTT	CASSILTDTEAFF
NA	TRBV4-3	TRBD2	TRBJ2-5	TGCGCCAGCAGCCAAGATTTATTTGGGGCGGGGGCCCAGTACTTC	CASSQDLFGAGAQYF
NA	TRBV4-1	NA	TRBJ1-2	TGCGCCAGAAGGGGAAATAACTATGGCTACACCTTC	CARRGNNYGYTF
NA	TRBV7-9	NA	TRBJ1-5	TGTGCCAGCAGCTCAGGACAGTTAAATCAGCCCCAGCATTTT	CASSSGQLNQPQHF
NA	TRBV19	TRBD1	TRBJ2-2	TGTGCCAGTACCCGACGGACAGGCAACACCGGGGAGCTGTTTTTT	CASTRRTGNTGELFF
NA	TRBV5-4	NA	TRBJ1-4	TGTGCCAGCAGCTTGGAGGGGCAGGGCTCGGCAAAACTGTTTTTT	CASSLEGQGSAKLFF